The rows below give T cell receptor beta chains drawn from one sample of a study of cytomegalovirus exposure and HLA in healthy donors. The method was immunoSEQ multiplex PCR; TCRdb's version includes in-frame clones alone and lacks a portion of them. The sample spans about 200,000 clones; the ten largest clones claim roughly 0.89%. Input material: PBMCs. These receptors were obtained from a woman aged 25 to 39 in good health and CMV-seropositive. The CDR3 runs from the conserved cysteine through the conserved F or W. D genes are given only for firm matches.

D: TRBD1
length: 14
V: TRBV5-1
J: TRBJ1-4
DNA: TGCGCCAGCAGCATAGGACAGGGGATAGAAAAACTGTTTTTT
CDR3: CASSIGQGIEKLFF

D: TRBD1
length: 13
V: TRBV29-1
J: TRBJ1-2
DNA: TGCAGCGTAGGGTGGACAGGGCGCTATGGCTACACCTTC
CDR3: CSVGWTGRYGYTF

D: -
length: 15
V: TRBV2
J: TRBJ1-3
DNA: TGTGCCAGCAGTGCAGGGGCGTACACTGGAAACACCATATATTTT
CDR3: CASSAGAYTGNTIYF

D: TRBD1
length: 15
V: TRBV5-1
J: TRBJ1-1
DNA: TGCGCCAGCAGCACAGAGACAGGGGGCAAGTCTGAAGCTTTCTTT
CDR3: CASSTETGGKSEAFF

D: -
length: 14
V: TRBV5-6
J: TRBJ1-5
DNA: TGTGCCAGCAGCTTGGGGGGGCGGGATCAGCCCCAGCATTTT
CDR3: CASSLGGRDQPQHF

D: TRBD1
length: 18
V: TRBV4-1
J: TRBJ1-5
DNA: TGCGCCAGCAGCCTATGGGGGACAGGGGGAGTAGACAATCAGCCCCAGCATTTT
CDR3: CASSLWGTGGVDNQPQHF

D: -
length: 11
V: TRBV30
J: TRBJ2-1
DNA: TGTGCCTGGAGTGCGGACACGGTGGAGTTCTTC
CDR3: CAWSADTVEFF

D: -
length: 14
V: TRBV7-2
J: TRBJ2-3
DNA: TGTGCCAGCAGCTTAGCAGGAGCCCAAGATACGCAGTATTTT
CDR3: CASSLAGAQDTQYF

D: -
length: 13
V: TRBV6-5
J: TRBJ2-1
DNA: TGTGCCAGCAGTTATCGCGATGGTAATGAGCAGTTCTTC
CDR3: CASSYRDGNEQFF

D: TRBD1
length: 15
V: TRBV27
J: TRBJ2-7
DNA: TGTGCCAGCAGTCCTCCCTGGACAGGGCGGAACGAGCAGTACTTC
CDR3: CASSPPWTGRNEQYF

D: TRBD1
length: 15
V: TRBV7-9
J: TRBJ1-6
DNA: TGTGCCAGCAGCTTAGGGACAGGGGGCACGTCACCCCTCCACTTT
CDR3: CASSLGTGGTSPLHF

D: TRBD1
length: 15
V: TRBV2
J: TRBJ1-5
DNA: TGTGCCAGCAGCGGACAGGGTTTTAGCAATCAGCCCCAGCATTTT
CDR3: CASSGQGFSNQPQHF

D: -
length: 19
V: TRBV4-3
J: TRBJ1-1
DNA: TGCGCCAGCAGCCAAGGAACGGTCGCACCGTTCCTCATGAACACTGAAGCTTTCTTT
CDR3: CASSQGTVAPFLMNTEAFF

D: -
length: 13
V: TRBV2
J: TRBJ1-1
DNA: TGTGCCAGCAGTGAAGACATGAACACTGAAGCTTTCTTT
CDR3: CASSEDMNTEAFF

D: TRBD2
length: 12
V: TRBV7-2
J: TRBJ2-7
DNA: TGTGCCAGCAGCTTACCGGGGGGCGAGCAGTACTTC
CDR3: CASSLPGGEQYF

D: TRBD1
length: 15
V: TRBV27
J: TRBJ1-1
DNA: TGTGCCAGCAGTAAACCGGGACAGGGCACAACTGAAGCTTTCTTT
CDR3: CASSKPGQGTTEAFF

D: -
length: 13
V: TRBV7-2
J: TRBJ1-6
DNA: TGTGCCAGCAGCATCCTCAGGGATTCACCCCTCCACTTT
CDR3: CASSILRDSPLHF

D: -
length: 13
V: TRBV6-1
J: TRBJ1-2
DNA: TGTGCCAGCGGAACAAGGGAGGGAGTGGGCTACACCTTC
CDR3: CASGTREGVGYTF

D: -
length: 13
V: TRBV28
J: TRBJ2-5
DNA: TGTGCCAGCAGTGGCGGGGTACAAGAGACCCAGTACTTC
CDR3: CASSGGVQETQYF

D: TRBD1
length: 15
V: TRBV6-5
J: TRBJ2-7
DNA: TGTGCCAGCAGTTACTCGTGGGACAGCTCATTCGGGCAGTACTTC
CDR3: CASSYSWDSSFGQYF

D: -
length: 12
V: TRBV6-1
J: TRBJ1-3
DNA: TGTGCCAGCAGTCTTGTTGGAAACACCATATATTTT
CDR3: CASSLVGNTIYF

D: -
length: 12
V: TRBV30
J: TRBJ1-2
DNA: TGTGCCCCCGGGGGACCAAACTATGGCTACACCTTC
CDR3: CAPGGPNYGYTF

D: -
length: 14
V: TRBV5-6
J: TRBJ2-7
DNA: TGTGCCAGCAGCCTCAGGGGCCAGACCTACGAGCAGTACTTC
CDR3: CASSLRGQTYEQYF

D: TRBD1
length: 13
V: TRBV5-4
J: TRBJ1-4
DNA: TGTGCCAGTAGTCTCCACAGGGGTGAAAAACTGTTTTTT
CDR3: CASSLHRGEKLFF

D: TRBD1
length: 15
V: TRBV9
J: TRBJ2-5
DNA: TGTGCCAGCAGCTCTCCGGGACAGGGGAGAGAGACCCAGTACTTC
CDR3: CASSSPGQGRETQYF

D: TRBD2
length: 15
V: TRBV7-6
J: TRBJ2-3
DNA: TGTGCCAGCAGCCCAGCGGGGGGCCAGGGAGATACGCAGTATTTT
CDR3: CASSPAGGQGDTQYF

D: -
length: 14
V: TRBV2
J: TRBJ1-2
DNA: TGTGCCAGCAGTGAACAGGGTCAGGCCTATGGCTACACCTTC
CDR3: CASSEQGQAYGYTF

D: -
length: 16
V: TRBV18
J: TRBJ2-3
DNA: TGTGCCAGCTCACCACGGCAGATCCTCGGCACAGATACGCAGTATTTT
CDR3: CASSPRQILGTDTQYF

D: TRBD2
length: 16
V: TRBV4-3
J: TRBJ2-3
DNA: TGCGCCAGCAGCCAACGGGGACTAGCTGTTACAGATACGCAGTATTTT
CDR3: CASSQRGLAVTDTQYF

D: TRBD1
length: 14
V: TRBV6-1
J: TRBJ2-7
DNA: TGTGCCAGCAGTGAAGTCGGGACAGTTCCCGAGCAGTACTTC
CDR3: CASSEVGTVPEQYF

D: TRBD2
length: 15
V: TRBV30
J: TRBJ2-1
DNA: TGTGCCTGCCAACCGGGACTAGCGGTCTACAATGAGCAGTTCTTC
CDR3: CACQPGLAVYNEQFF

D: TRBD1
length: 14
V: TRBV30
J: TRBJ1-5
DNA: TGTGCCTGGAGTGTAGGACAGGGCGTAGAGCCCCAGCATTTT
CDR3: CAWSVGQGVEPQHF

D: -
length: 12
V: TRBV7-9
J: TRBJ2-1
DNA: TGTGCCAGCAGCCCTAGGAACAATGAGCAGTTCTTC
CDR3: CASSPRNNEQFF

D: -
length: 16
V: TRBV6-5
J: TRBJ1-1
DNA: TGTGCCAGCAGTTACTCCGGACAGCCAAGGGACACTGAAGCTTTCTTT
CDR3: CASSYSGQPRDTEAFF

D: -
length: 13
V: TRBV29-1
J: TRBJ1-5
DNA: TGCAGCGCCCAGACAGATCAGGGACAGCCCCAGCATTTT
CDR3: CSAQTDQGQPQHF

D: -
length: 14
V: TRBV7-2
J: TRBJ2-7
DNA: TGTGCCAGCAGCTTAACTAGGAATACCAACGAGCAGTACTTC
CDR3: CASSLTRNTNEQYF

D: TRBD2
length: 18
V: TRBV4-3
J: TRBJ2-1
DNA: TGCGCCAGCAGCCAAGATAGGGTAGCGGGAGGGAGCTTATGGGAGCAGTTCTTC
CDR3: CASSQDRVAGGSLWEQFF

D: -
length: 13
V: TRBV29-1
J: TRBJ2-1
DNA: TGCAGCGGTGCGGGACAGCACGACAATGAGCAGTTCTTC
CDR3: CSGAGQHDNEQFF

D: -
length: 14
V: TRBV6-5
J: TRBJ1-4
DNA: TGTGCCAGCAGTTACTCCCGACAGACTGAAAAACTGTTTTTT
CDR3: CASSYSRQTEKLFF

D: TRBD1
length: 14
V: TRBV4-1
J: TRBJ1-2
DNA: TGCGCCAGCAGCCAAGTCAACAGGGGCAATGGCTACACCTTC
CDR3: CASSQVNRGNGYTF